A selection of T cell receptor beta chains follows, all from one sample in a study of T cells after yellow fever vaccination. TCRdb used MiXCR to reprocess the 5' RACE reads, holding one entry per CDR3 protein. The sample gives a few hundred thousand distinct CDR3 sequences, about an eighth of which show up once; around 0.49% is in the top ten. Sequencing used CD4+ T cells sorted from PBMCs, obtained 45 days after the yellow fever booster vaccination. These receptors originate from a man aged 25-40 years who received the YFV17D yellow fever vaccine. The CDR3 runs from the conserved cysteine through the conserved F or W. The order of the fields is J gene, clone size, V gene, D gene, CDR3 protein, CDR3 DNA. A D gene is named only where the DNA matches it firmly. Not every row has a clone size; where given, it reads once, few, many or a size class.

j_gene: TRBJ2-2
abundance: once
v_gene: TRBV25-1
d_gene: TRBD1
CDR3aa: CASSESFANRDRDTIPNTGELFF
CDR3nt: TGTGCCAGCAGTGAATCGTTCGCTAACCGGGACAGGGACACCATACCAAACACCGGGGAGCTGTTTTTT

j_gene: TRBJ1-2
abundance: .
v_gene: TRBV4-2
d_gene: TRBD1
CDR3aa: CASSHLRGTYGYTF
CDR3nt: TGTGCCAGCAGCCACCTCAGGGGGACCTATGGCTACACCTTC

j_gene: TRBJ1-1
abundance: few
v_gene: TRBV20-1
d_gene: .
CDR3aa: CSAPFSRNTEAFF
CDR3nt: TGCAGTGCCCCCTTCAGCCGCAACACTGAAGCTTTCTTT

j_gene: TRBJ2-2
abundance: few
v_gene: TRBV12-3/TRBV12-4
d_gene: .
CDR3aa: CASSASYTGELFF
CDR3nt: TGTGCCAGCAGCGCCAGTTACACCGGGGAGCTGTTTTTT

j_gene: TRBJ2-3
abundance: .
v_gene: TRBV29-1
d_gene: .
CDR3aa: CSAGLSTDTQYF
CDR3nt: TGCAGTGCGGGCCTTAGCACAGATACGCAGTATTTT

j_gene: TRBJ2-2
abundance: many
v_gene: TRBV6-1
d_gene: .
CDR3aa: CASRNRWPGELFF
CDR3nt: TGTGCCAGCAGGAACAGGTGGCCCGGGGAGCTGTTTTTT

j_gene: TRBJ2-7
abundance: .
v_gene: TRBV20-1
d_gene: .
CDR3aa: CSAEGGRGTYEQYF
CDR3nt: TGCAGTGCCGAGGGGGGGCGCGGGACCTACGAGCAGTACTTC

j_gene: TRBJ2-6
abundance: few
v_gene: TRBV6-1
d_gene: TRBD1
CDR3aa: CASRPPGQGLGANVLTF
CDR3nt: TGTGCCAGCAGACCGCCGGGACAGGGACTTGGGGCCAACGTCCTGACTTTC

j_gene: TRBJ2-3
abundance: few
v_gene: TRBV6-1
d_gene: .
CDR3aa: CASTQGTATDTQYF
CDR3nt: TGTGCCAGCACTCAGGGTACCGCCACAGATACGCAGTATTTT

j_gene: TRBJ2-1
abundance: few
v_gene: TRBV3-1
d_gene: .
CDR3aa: CASSQVRSEQFF
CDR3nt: TGTGCCAGCAGCCAAGTGAGGAGTGAGCAGTTCTTC

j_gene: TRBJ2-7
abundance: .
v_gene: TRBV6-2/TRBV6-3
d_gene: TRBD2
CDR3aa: CASLLAGDHEQYF
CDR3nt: TGTGCCAGCCTACTAGCGGGAGATCACGAGCAGTACTTC

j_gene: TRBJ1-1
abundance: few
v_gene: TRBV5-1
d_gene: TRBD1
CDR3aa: CASSGGTASEAFF
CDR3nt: TGCGCCAGCAGCGGGGGGACAGCTTCTGAAGCTTTCTTT

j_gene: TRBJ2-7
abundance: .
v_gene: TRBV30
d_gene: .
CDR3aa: CAWSLGMRYEQYF
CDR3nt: TGTGCCTGGAGTTTAGGAATGCGCTACGAGCAGTACTTC

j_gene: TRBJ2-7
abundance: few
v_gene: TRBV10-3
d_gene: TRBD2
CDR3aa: CAISLTSGASYEQYF
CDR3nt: TGTGCCATCAGTTTGACTAGCGGAGCGTCCTACGAGCAGTACTTC

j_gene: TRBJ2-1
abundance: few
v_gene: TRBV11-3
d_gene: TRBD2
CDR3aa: CASSKLAGNEQFF
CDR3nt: TGTGCCAGCAGCAAACTAGCGGGGAATGAGCAGTTCTTC

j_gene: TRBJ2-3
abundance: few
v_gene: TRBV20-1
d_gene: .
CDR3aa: CSARDPLQGTDTQYF
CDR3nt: TGCAGTGCTAGAGATCCGCTACAAGGCACAGATACGCAGTATTTT

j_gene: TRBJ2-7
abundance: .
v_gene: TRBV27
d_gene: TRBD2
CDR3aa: CASSLSLAVSYEQYF
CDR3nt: TGTGCCAGCAGTTTATCCCTAGCGGTCTCCTACGAGCAGTACTTC

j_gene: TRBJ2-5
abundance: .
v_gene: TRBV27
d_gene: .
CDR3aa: CASSLRAFAEQETQYF
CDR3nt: TGTGCCAGCAGTTTAAGGGCCTTCGCGGAGCAAGAGACCCAGTACTTC

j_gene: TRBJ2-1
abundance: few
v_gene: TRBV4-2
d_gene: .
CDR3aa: CASSQDEPHQFF
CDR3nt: TGTGCCAGCAGCCAAGACGAACCCCACCAGTTCTTC

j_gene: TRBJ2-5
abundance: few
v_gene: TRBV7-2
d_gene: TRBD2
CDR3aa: CASSLAFAGVPIRETQYF
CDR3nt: TGTGCCAGCAGCTTAGCGTTCGCGGGAGTCCCCATAAGAGAGACCCAGTACTTC

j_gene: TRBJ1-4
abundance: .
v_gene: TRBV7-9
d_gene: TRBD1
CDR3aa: CASSPRDRVPLPEKLFF
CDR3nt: TGTGCCAGCAGCCCGCGGGACAGGGTCCCCTTGCCCGAAAAACTGTTTTTT

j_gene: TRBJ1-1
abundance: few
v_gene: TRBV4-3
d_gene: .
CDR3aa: CASSAQWGNTEAFF
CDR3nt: TGCGCCAGCAGCGCCCAGTGGGGTAACACTGAAGCTTTCTTT

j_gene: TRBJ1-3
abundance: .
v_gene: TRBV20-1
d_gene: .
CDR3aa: CSAKSGGAGNTIYF
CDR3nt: TGCAGTGCTAAGTCCGGGGGAGCTGGAAACACCATATATTTT

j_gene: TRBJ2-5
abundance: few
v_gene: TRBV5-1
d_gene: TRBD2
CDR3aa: CASSDGWLAGSSQETQYF
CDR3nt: TGCGCCAGCAGTGACGGCTGGCTAGCGGGATCCTCACAAGAGACCCAGTACTTC

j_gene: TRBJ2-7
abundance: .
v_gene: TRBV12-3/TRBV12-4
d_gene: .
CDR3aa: CASSLRTASYEQYF
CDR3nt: TGTGCCAGCAGCCTTCGGACGGCCTCCTACGAGCAGTACTTC

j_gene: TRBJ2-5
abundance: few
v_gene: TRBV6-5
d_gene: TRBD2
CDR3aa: CASSSPGLAETQYF
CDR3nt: TGTGCCAGCAGTTCCCCGGGACTAGCAGAGACCCAGTACTTC

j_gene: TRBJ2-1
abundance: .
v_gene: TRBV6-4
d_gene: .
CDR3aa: CASSREDRNEQFF
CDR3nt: TGTGCCAGCAGTCGCGAGGACAGAAATGAGCAGTTCTTC

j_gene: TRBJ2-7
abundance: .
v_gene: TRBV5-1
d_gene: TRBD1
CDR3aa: CASNRGQGMYEQYF
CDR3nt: TGCGCCAGCAACCGAGGACAGGGGATGTACGAGCAGTACTTC

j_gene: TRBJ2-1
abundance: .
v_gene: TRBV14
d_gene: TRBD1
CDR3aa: CASSQPDRGLFSSYNEQFF
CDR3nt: TGTGCCAGCAGCCAACCGGACAGGGGGCTTTTCAGCTCCTACAATGAGCAGTTCTTC

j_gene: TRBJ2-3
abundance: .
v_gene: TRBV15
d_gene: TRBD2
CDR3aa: CATSLPGGGDTQYF
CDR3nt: TGTGCCACCAGCTTACCGGGAGGCGGAGATACGCAGTATTTT

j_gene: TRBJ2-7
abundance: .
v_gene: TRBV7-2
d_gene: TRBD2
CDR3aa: CASSLLPGGKSYEQYF
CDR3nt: TGTGCCAGCAGCTTACTTCCGGGAGGAAAATCCTACGAGCAGTACTTC

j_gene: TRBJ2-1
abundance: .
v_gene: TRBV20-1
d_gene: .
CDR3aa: CSARPIQGEQFF
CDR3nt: TGCAGTGCTAGACCTATCCAGGGTGAGCAGTTCTTC

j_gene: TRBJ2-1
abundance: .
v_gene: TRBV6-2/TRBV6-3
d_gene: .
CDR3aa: CASIKWGSSYEQFF
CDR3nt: TGTGCCAGCATCAAATGGGGGAGTTCGTATGAGCAGTTCTTC

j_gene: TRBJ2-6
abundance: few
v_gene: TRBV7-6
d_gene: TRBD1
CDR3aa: CASSAGQGNSGANVLTF
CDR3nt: TGTGCCAGCAGCGCAGGACAGGGTAATTCTGGGGCCAACGTCCTGACTTTC

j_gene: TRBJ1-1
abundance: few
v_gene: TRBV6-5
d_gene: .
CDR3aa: CAAPPLGTEAFF
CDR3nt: TGTGCCGCACCTCCCCTGGGCACTGAAGCTTTCTTT

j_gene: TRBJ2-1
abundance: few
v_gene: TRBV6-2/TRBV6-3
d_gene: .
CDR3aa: CASWGVGDEQFF
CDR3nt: TGTGCCAGCTGGGGCGTGGGCGATGAGCAGTTCTTC

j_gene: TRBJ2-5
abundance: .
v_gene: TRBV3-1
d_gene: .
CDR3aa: CASSQAPGTDQETQYF
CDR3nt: TGTGCCAGCAGCCAAGCGCCCGGGACGGATCAAGAGACCCAGTACTTC

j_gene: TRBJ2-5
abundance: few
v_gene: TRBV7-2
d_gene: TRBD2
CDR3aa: CASSLRWSGAGPETQYF
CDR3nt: TGTGCCAGCAGCTTAAGGTGGAGCGGGGCCGGGCCGGAGACCCAGTACTTC

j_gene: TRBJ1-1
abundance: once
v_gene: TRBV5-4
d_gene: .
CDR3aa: CASSLDRASTEAFF
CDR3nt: TGTGCCAGCAGCTTGGACAGGGCGAGCACTGAAGCTTTCTTT